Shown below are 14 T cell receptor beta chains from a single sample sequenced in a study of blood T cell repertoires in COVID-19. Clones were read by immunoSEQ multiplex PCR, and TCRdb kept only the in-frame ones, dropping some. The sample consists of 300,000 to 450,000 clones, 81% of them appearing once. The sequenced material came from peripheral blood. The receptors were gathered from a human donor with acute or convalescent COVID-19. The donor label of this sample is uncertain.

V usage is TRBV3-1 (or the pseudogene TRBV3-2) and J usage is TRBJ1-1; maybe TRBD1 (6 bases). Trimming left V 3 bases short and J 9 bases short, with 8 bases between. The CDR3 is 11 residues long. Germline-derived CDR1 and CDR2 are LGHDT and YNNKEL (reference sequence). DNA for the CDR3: TGTGCCAGCAGCCAGGGGGCGAAAGCTTTCTTT. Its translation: CASSQGAKAFF.

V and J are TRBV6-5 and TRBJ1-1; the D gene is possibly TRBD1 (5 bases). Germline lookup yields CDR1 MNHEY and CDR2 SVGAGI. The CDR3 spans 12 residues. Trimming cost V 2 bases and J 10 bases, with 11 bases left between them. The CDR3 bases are TGTGCCAGCAGTTACGGGGCAGGTCCAGCTTTCTTT. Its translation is CASSYGAGPAFF.

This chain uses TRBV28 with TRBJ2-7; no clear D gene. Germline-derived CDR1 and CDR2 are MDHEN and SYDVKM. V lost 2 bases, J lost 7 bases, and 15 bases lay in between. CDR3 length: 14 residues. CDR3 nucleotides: TGTGCCAGCAGTTTACCCCACCGGGTAGAAGAGCAGTACTTC. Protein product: CASSLPHRVEEQYF.

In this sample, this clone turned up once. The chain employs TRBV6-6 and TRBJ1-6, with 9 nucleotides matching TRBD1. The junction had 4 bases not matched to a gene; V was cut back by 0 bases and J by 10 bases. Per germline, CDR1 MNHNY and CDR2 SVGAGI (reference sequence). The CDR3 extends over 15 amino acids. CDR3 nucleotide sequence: TGTGCCAGCAGTTACTCGTGGACAGGGGAATCACCCCTCCACTTT. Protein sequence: CASSYSWTGESPLHF.

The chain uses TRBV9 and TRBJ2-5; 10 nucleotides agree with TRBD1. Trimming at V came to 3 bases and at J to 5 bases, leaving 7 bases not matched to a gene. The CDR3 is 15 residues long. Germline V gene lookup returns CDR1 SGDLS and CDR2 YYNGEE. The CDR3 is CASSGSTGQGETQYF. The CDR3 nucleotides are TGTGCCAGCAGCGGGTCCACGGGACAGGGGGAGACCCAGTACTTC.

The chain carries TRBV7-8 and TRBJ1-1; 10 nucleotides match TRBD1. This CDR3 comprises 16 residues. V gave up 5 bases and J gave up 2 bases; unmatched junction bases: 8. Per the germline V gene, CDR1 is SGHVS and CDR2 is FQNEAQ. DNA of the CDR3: TGTGCCAGCAGCACACAGACAGGGGGCAGCAACACTGAAGCTTTCTTT. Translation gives CASSTQTGGSNTEAFF.

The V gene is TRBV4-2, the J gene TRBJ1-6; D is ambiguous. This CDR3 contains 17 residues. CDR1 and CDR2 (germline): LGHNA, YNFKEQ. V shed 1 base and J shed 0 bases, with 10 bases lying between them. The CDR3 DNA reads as TGTGCCAGCAGCCAAGCAAAGACAAGCTCCTATAATTCACCCCTCCACTTT. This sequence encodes CASSQAKTSSYNSPLHF.

The CDR3 nucleotides are TGTGCCAGCAGCGACCAACAGGGTCCCTATGGCTACACCTTC. Its protein is CASSDQQGPYGYTF. The chain combines TRBV5-4 with TRBJ1-2; TRBD1 might be the D (6 bases). Germline lookup yields CDR1 SGHNT and CDR2 YYREEE (reference sequence). The CDR3 is made up of 14 amino acids. V lost 4 bases and J lost 4, with 14 bases in between.

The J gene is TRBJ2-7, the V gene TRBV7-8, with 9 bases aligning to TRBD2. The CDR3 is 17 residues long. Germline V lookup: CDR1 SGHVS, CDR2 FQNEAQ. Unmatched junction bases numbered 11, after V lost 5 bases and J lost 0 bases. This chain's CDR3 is CASSEKRGATLSYEQYF. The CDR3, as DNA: TGTGCCAGCAGCGAGAAGCGGGGGGCCACCCTCTCCTACGAGCAGTACTTC.

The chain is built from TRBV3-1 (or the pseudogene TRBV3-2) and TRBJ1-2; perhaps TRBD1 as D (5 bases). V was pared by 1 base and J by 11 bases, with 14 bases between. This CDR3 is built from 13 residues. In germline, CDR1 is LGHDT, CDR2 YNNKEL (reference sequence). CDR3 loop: CASSQGQGMVYTF. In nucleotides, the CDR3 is TGTGCCAGCAGCCAAGGCCAGGGAATGGTTTACACCTTC.

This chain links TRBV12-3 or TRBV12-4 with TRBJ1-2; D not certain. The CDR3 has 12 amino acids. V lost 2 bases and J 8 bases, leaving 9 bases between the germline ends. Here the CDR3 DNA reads TGTGCCAGCAGTTTATCGGGGTTGGGCTACACCTTC. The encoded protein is CASSLSGLGYTF.

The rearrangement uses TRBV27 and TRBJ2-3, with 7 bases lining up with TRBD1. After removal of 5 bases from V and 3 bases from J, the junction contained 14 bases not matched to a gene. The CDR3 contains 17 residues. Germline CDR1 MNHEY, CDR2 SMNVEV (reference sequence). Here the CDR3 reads CASSPRTGPSGTDTQYF. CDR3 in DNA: TGTGCCAGCAGTCCTAGGACAGGCCCTAGTGGGACAGATACGCAGTATTTT.

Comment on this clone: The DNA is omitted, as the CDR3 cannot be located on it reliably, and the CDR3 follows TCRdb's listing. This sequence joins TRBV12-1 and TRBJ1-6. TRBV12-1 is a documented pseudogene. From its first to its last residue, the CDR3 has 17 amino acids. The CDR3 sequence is CASSFGGGSPRGSPLHF.

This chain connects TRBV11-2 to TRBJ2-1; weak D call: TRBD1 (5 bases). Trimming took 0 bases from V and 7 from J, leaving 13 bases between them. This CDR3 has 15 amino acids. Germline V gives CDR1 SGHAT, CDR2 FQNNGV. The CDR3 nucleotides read TGTGCCAGCAGCTTAGAGGGGCTCGCCGGAAATGAGCAGTTCTTC. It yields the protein CASSLEGLAGNEQFF. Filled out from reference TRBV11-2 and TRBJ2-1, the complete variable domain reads EAGVAQSPRYKIIEKRQSVAFWCNPISGHATLYWYQQILGQGPKLLIQFQNNGVVDDSQLPKDRFSAERLKGVDSTLKIQPAKLEDSAVYLCASSLEGLAGNEQFFGPGTRLTVL.